These 30 T cell receptor beta chains share one sample of origin, sequenced in a study of cytomegalovirus exposure and HLA in healthy donors. With 60 Vbeta and 13 Jbeta primers, the PCR was carried out. The table came from immunoSEQ multiplex PCR; TCRdb's copy has only in-frame clones and leaves some out. The sample has approximately 180,000 clones, over 70% seen once. The sequenced sample was PBMCs. The receptors stem from a woman in her 30s in good health and CMV-seronegative.

The gene calls are TRBV18 and TRBJ2-4; TRBD1 matches at 9 bases. V lost 2 bases and J lost 7; bases outside the gene matches: 9. Germline-derived CDR1 and CDR2 are KGHSH and LQKENI. This CDR3 is built from 16 residues. The CDR3 region has the DNA TGTGCCAGCTCACCAAGTATGGGGACAGGGATGAACATTCAGTACTTC. Protein product: CASSPSMGTGMNIQYF.

The chain recombines TRBV5-1 with TRBJ2-1; D remains unclear. The germline V and J ends were trimmed by 1 base and 5 bases, with 16 bases remaining between them. Germline lookup yields CDR1 SGHRS and CDR2 YFSETQ. The CDR3 loop spans 16 amino acids. CDR3 sequence (DNA): TGCGCCAGCAGCTTGAGATCGCAAGACTTCGACAATGAGCAGTTCTTC. Encoded protein: CASSLRSQDFDNEQFF. Based on the CDR3 plus reference TRBV5-1 and TRBJ2-1, the full variable domain is KAGVTQTPRYLIKTRGQQVTLSCSPISGHRSVSWYQQTPGQGLQFLFEYFSETQRNKGNFPGRFSGRQFSNSRSEMNVSTLELGDSALYLCASSLRSQDFDNEQFFGPGTRLTVL.

This sequence joins TRBV4-1 and TRBJ1-1; weak D call: TRBD1 (6 bases). The CDR3 loop spans 15 amino acids. V was pared by 0 bases and J by 4 bases, with 12 bases between. Germline V lookup: CDR1 MGHRA, CDR2 YSYEKL. The CDR3 is CASSQDSGDLTEAFF. CDR3 bases: TGCGCCAGCAGCCAAGACTCAGGGGATCTCACTGAAGCTTTCTTT.

This chain connects TRBV7-7 to TRBJ2-2; possible D gene TRBD2, 5 bases. Germline values: CDR1 SSHAT, CDR2 FNYEAQ (reference sequence). The V gene lost 5 bases and the J gene lost 7 bases, with 14 bases spanning the gap. The CDR3 is 14 residues long. CDR3 DNA sequence: TGTGCCAGCAGCCCCACACGAGGGAGCGGGGAGCTGTTTTTT. Translated: CASSPTRGSGELFF. The full variable domain, its missing parts supplied by reference TRBV7-7 and TRBJ2-2, is GAGVSQSPRYKVTKRGQDVTLRCDPISSHATLYWYQQALGQGPEFLTYFNYEAQPDKSGLPSDRFSAERPEGSISTLTIQRTEQRDSAMYRCASSPTRGSGELFFGEGSRLTVL.

This clone was counted a single time. The V gene is TRBV18, the J gene TRBJ2-2, with D tentatively TRBD2 (5 bases). Germline CDR1 is KGHSH and CDR2 is LQKENI. There are 15 residues in the CDR3. V dropped 2 bases and J dropped 3 bases, with 10 bases sitting between them. For the CDR3, the DNA is TGTGCCAGCTCACCATGGAGCGGTGACACCGGGGAGCTGTTTTTT. Its translation is CASSPWSGDTGELFF. Based on the CDR3 plus reference TRBV18 and TRBJ2-2, the full variable domain is NAGVMQNPRHLVRRRGQEARLRCSPMKGHSHVYWYRQLPEEGLKFMVYLQKENIIDESGMPKERFSAEFPKEGPSILRIQQVVRGDSAAYFCASSPWSGDTGELFFGEGSRLTVL.

The chain employs TRBV5-4 and TRBJ2-7, with 15 bases aligning to TRBD2. The CDR3 is 16 residues long. Losses at the gene ends were 0 bases for V and 3 bases for J; bases not matched to a gene: 1. Germline values: CDR1 SGHNT, CDR2 YYREEE (reference sequence). DNA of the CDR3: TGTGCCAGCAGCTTGGCGGGACTAGCGGGAGGCTACGAGCAGTACTTC. Amino acids: CASSLAGLAGGYEQYF.

V is TRBV5-6 and J is TRBJ2-4; 7 positions agree with TRBD2. J was trimmed by 15 bases and V by 0 bases; bases with no gene match: 6. The CDR3 length is 12 residues. Germline values: CDR1 SGHDT, CDR2 YYEEEE. CDR3 in DNA: TGTGCCAGCAGCTTGGGACGGGGGGATCGGTACTTC. It encodes CASSLGRGDRYF.

V and J are TRBV28 and TRBJ2-3, with TRBD2 identical over 11 bases. The CDR3 length is 18 residues. Per the germline V gene, CDR1 is MDHEN and CDR2 is SYDVKM. After removal of 4 bases from V and 6 bases from J, the junction contained 15 bases not matched to a gene. DNA of the CDR3: TGTGCCAGCAGTTCACCCTTGGGTAGCGGGAGGGCGGGGGATACGCAGTATTTT. It yields the protein CASSSPLGSGRAGDTQYF.

The chain recombines TRBV7-2 with TRBJ2-7; D gene uncertain. Between the trimmed V and J ends, which lost 1 base and 2 bases, there was a span of 6 bases. Per the germline V gene, CDR1 is SGHTA and CDR2 is FQGNSA. This CDR3 has 13 residues. The CDR3 sequence: CASSLGSPYEQYF. The CDR3 coding sequence is TGTGCCAGCAGCTTAGGCAGTCCCTACGAGCAGTACTTC.

J is TRBJ2-1 and V is TRBV5-1; the match to TRBD2 covers 8 bases. CDR1 is SGHRS and CDR2 is YFSETQ in the germline V gene. Trimming took 2 bases from V and 6 from J; bases not matched to a gene: 1. The CDR3 sequence is 13 residues long. CDR3 amino acids: CASSFAGGNEQFF. The CDR3 DNA reads as TGCGCCAGCAGCTTCGCGGGGGGCAATGAGCAGTTCTTC. Full variable domain (missing parts from reference TRBV5-1 and TRBJ2-1): KAGVTQTPRYLIKTRGQQVTLSCSPISGHRSVSWYQQTPGQGLQFLFEYFSETQRNKGNFPGRFSGRQFSNSRSEMNVSTLELGDSALYLCASSFAGGNEQFFGPGTRLTVL.

V and J are TRBV4-3 and TRBJ2-5, with 8 bases identical to TRBD2. This CDR3 spans 16 amino acids. Trimming took 1 base from V and 4 from J; bases not matched to a gene: 8. Germline lookup yields CDR1 LGHNA and CDR2 YSLEER. The CDR3 DNA reads TGCGCCAGCAGCCAAGGCGTGGCGGGGGGTGGAGAGACCCAGTACTTC. Its translation is CASSQGVAGGGETQYF.

This clone showed up just a few times. The rearrangement joins TRBV6-5 to TRBJ1-2; TRBD1 is a possible D gene (6 bases). Germline CDR1 reads MNHEY; CDR2 reads SVGAGI. The CDR3 runs to 11 residues. Trimming removed 6 bases from V and 6 bases from J, with 8 bases in between. The CDR3 coding sequence is TGTGCCAGCAGCAGGGGAGATGGCTACACCTTC. This codes for CASSRGDGYTF.

To note about this clone: At one end, the junction sequence differs from germline, possibly due to a read error. The genes are TRBV5-4 and TRBJ2-6, with D possibly TRBD1 on 5 matching bases. This CDR3 region has 13 residues. The germline V gene has CDR1 SGHNT and CDR2 YYREEE (reference sequence). In DNA form, the CDR3 reads TGTGCCAGCAGGGGCTCTGGGGCCAACGGCCTGACTTTC. It is translated as CASRGSGANGLTF.

This clone has only a few counts. This sequence joins TRBV6-5 and TRBJ2-3; D is possibly TRBD1 (6 bases). Trimming cost V 6 bases and J 2 bases, with 15 bases left between them. The CDR3 has 15 amino acids. Germline V CDR1 and CDR2: MNHEY, SVGAGI. The DNA of the CDR3 is TGTGCCAGCAGGAAGCGTGGACAGCCCACAGATACGCAGTATTTT. Encoded protein: CASRKRGQPTDTQYF.

CDR3 DNA sequence: TGTGCCAGCAGTGACTCGAGTCGGGGTGAAGGCTACACCTTC. Protein product: CASSDSSRGEGYTF. The chain recombines TRBV6-4 with TRBJ1-2; D unresolved. There are 14 residues in the CDR3. Trimming pared 0 bases from V and 8 bases from J, leaving 13 bases between. Germline-derived CDR1 and CDR2 are MRHNA and SNTAGT.

The chain combines TRBV28 with TRBJ1-1; D may be TRBD1 (6 bases). V shed 3 bases and J shed 4 bases, with 12 bases lying between them. The CDR3 is made up of 14 amino acids. Germline CDR1 MDHEN, CDR2 SYDVKM. This chain's CDR3 is CASSFRGRGTEAFF. CDR3 nucleotide sequence: TGTGCCAGCAGTTTCAGGGGTCGCGGCACTGAAGCTTTCTTT.

The chain recombines TRBV28 with TRBJ2-3; 11 nucleotides align to TRBD1. V lost 5 bases to trimming and J lost 1 base; unmatched junction nucleotides: 11. This CDR3 spans 18 amino acids. Germline V gene data show CDR1 as MDHEN and CDR2 as SYDVKM. The CDR3 bases are TGTGCCAGCAGTCGGTCTCAGGGGGGACAGGGGGGCACAGATACGCAGTATTTT. Translating it yields CASSRSQGGQGGTDTQYF.

With regard to this clone: The junction departs from germline at one end; a sequencing error may be responsible. V is TRBV9 and J is TRBJ2-6; D may be TRBD1 (5 bases). The CDR3 length is 16 residues. CDR1 and CDR2 from the germline V gene are SGDLS and YYNGEE. In DNA, the CDR3 is TGTGCCAGCAGCGTAGCTGCGGTGTCTGGGGCCAACGGCCTGACTTTC. It encodes CASSVAAVSGANGLTF.

This chain links TRBV7-3 with TRBJ2-1, with D possibly being TRBD1 (5 bases). This CDR3 is built from 15 residues. Germline loops: CDR1 SGHTA, CDR2 FQGTGA. With 3 bases removed from V and 0 bases from J, the gap between germline ends came to 9 bases. The CDR3 bases are TGTGCCAGCAGCTTGGGTGACAGCTCCTACAATGAGCAGTTCTTC. Amino acid sequence: CASSLGDSSYNEQFF.

The V and J genes are TRBV27 and TRBJ1-1; D is undetermined. V dropped 8 bases and J dropped 4 bases, with 14 bases sitting between them. The germline V gene encodes CDR1 MNHEY and CDR2 SMNVEV (reference sequence). This CDR3 spans 13 amino acids. CDR3: CASYITGGTEAFF. Here the CDR3 DNA reads TGTGCCAGCTACATAACGGGAGGCACTGAAGCTTTCTTT.

This clone was observed once. The rearrangement links TRBV15 to TRBJ2-7, with TRBD1 identical over 8 bases. The germline CDR1 and CDR2 sequences are LNHNV and YYDKDF (reference sequence). V was pared by 4 bases and J by 6 bases, with 11 bases of the junction left unmatched. The CDR3 runs 15 residues. The CDR3 sequence is CATSNPSPGGAEQYF. In DNA form, the CDR3 reads TGTGCCACCAGCAATCCCTCCCCAGGGGGCGCCGAGCAGTACTTC.

The V gene is TRBV6-1, the J gene TRBJ2-7, with 12 bases identical to TRBD1. V lost 1 base, J lost 5 bases, and 6 bases stayed unmatched. The germline V gene encodes CDR1 MNHNS and CDR2 SASEGT. The CDR3 is made up of 16 amino acids. CDR3 amino acids: CASSEVGGQGADEQYF. The CDR3 coding sequence is TGTGCCAGCAGTGAAGTAGGGGGACAGGGGGCTGACGAGCAGTACTTC.

This clone was observed once. Relative to the germline gene, one junction end is altered; a read error may explain this. The CDR3 sequence is CASSQEVGTGANGLTF. The CDR3 DNA reads TGCGCCAGCAGCCAAGAGGTCGGGACTGGGGCCAACGGCCTGACTTTC. This chain uses TRBV4-3 with TRBJ2-6; weak D call: TRBD2 (6 bases). The germline CDR1 and CDR2 sequences are LGHNA and YSLEER. The CDR3 spans 16 residues.

The chain links TRBV19 to TRBJ1-2; a weak D match, TRBD1 (5 bases). Trimming stripped 4 bases from V and 8 bases from J, with 17 bases between. CDR3 size: 14 residues. Germline CDR1 LNHDA, CDR2 SQIVND (reference sequence). The CDR3 region has the DNA TGTGCCAGTAGTACGGACCGCCGCTCAGGGGGCTACACCTTC. Its translation is CASSTDRRSGGYTF.

This clone was observed a few times. The V call is TRBV5-1, the J call TRBJ1-4; tentative D call: TRBD1 (5 bases). This CDR3 comprises 16 residues. Germline V lookup: CDR1 SGHRS, CDR2 YFSETQ. V was shortened by 3 bases and J by 0 bases, with 12 bases between the two germline ends. CDR3 in DNA: TGCGCCAGCAGCTCGGGACGGGGGGCAACTAATGAAAAACTGTTTTTT. The encoded protein is CASSSGRGATNEKLFF.

This clone came up a few times. This chain links TRBV6-5 with TRBJ2-3, with D unresolved. Per germline, CDR1 MNHEY and CDR2 SVGAGI. V was clipped by 2 bases and J by 1 base, with 4 bases between them. The CDR3 runs to 13 residues. Here the CDR3 reads CASSYRGTDTQYF. The CDR3 DNA sequence: TGTGCCAGCAGTTACCGCGGCACAGATACGCAGTATTTT.

This chain connects TRBV6-6 to TRBJ2-7; 11 nucleotides line up with TRBD2. Germline CDR1 and CDR2: MNHNY and SVGAGI (reference sequence). The CDR3 is 15 amino acids. With 6 bases clipped from V and 1 base from J, the junction kept 5 bases outside the gene matches. The CDR3, as DNA: TGTGCCAGCAGCCATACTAGCGGGAGTTCCTACGAGCAGTACTTC. As protein: CASSHTSGSSYEQYF.

The rearrangement joins TRBV19 to TRBJ1-1, with a possible D match to TRBD1 (5 bases). The CDR3 has 14 amino acids. Trimming stripped 3 bases from V and 3 bases from J, with 11 bases between. In germline, CDR1 is LNHDA, CDR2 SQIVND (reference sequence). The CDR3 reads CASSIGGVDTEAFF. The CDR3, as DNA: TGTGCCAGTAGTATCGGAGGGGTGGACACTGAAGCTTTCTTT.

Concerning this clone: The same CDR3 also results from other DNA sequences found in this sample. This chain uses TRBV5-1 with TRBJ2-3; D uncertain. V lost 5 bases, J lost 1 base, and 5 bases lay in between. This CDR3 contains 12 residues. From germline, CDR1 is SGHRS and CDR2 YFSETQ. CDR3 in amino acids: CASRGGTDTQYF. DNA for the CDR3: TGCGCCAGCAGAGGAGGCACAGATACGCAGTATTTT.

The V and J genes are TRBV6-1 and TRBJ1-2; D gene uncertain. Trimming stripped 6 bases from V and 0 bases from J, with 11 bases between. The CDR3 contains 14 residues. Per the germline V gene, CDR1 is MNHNS and CDR2 is SASEGT. CDR3 bases: TGTGCCAGCAGATCGGGAGAGGCTAACTATGGCTACACCTTC. It specifies CASRSGEANYGYTF.